Each of the 22 T cell receptor beta chains below was sequenced from the same sample in a study of blood T cell repertoires in COVID-19. The assay was immunoSEQ multiplex PCR, and TCRdb's table has in-frame clones only and misses some. This sample yields around 100,000 clones, of which 65% to 90% are seen a single time; roughly 2.6% belongs to the top ten. The sequencing sample was made of PBMCs or T cells enriched from blood (not recorded which). The source is a woman aged 50 to 60 who had recovered from COVID-19.

The CDR3 here is CASSLGTSGGTDTQYF. The DNA of the CDR3 is TGCGCCAGCAGCCTAGGGACTAGCGGGGGCACAGATACGCAGTATTTT. The chain combines TRBV5-1 with TRBJ2-3; 13 bases map to TRBD2. The CDR3 runs 16 residues. Germline V lookup: CDR1 SGHRS, CDR2 YFSETQ. The V and J ends lost 4 bases and 1 base, in that order; junction bases with no gene match: 3.

V is TRBV5-1 and J is TRBJ2-1, with 7 bases lining up with TRBD1. Losses at the gene ends were 3 bases for V and 4 bases for J; bases not matched to a gene: 1. The CDR3 is 13 amino acids. CDR1 is SGHRS and CDR2 is YFSETQ in the germline V gene. This CDR3 reads CASSSGQYNEQFF. CDR3 DNA sequence: TGCGCCAGCAGCTCGGGACAGTACAATGAGCAGTTCTTC.

V is TRBV25-1 and J is TRBJ1-2; unclear D gene. V shed 5 bases and J shed 8 bases, with 15 bases lying between them. The germline gives CDR1 MGHDK, CDR2 SYGVNS. The CDR3 contains 13 residues. The CDR3 loop reads CASSPTGSSGYTF. CDR3 sequence (DNA): TGTGCCAGCAGTCCGACCGGGAGTTCCGGCTACACCTTC.

CDR3 in DNA: TGTGCCAGCAGCCTTGCAGGGCAGCCCCAGCATTTT. It is translated as CASSLAGQPQHF. V gene TRBV7-8 combines with J gene TRBJ1-5, with D possibly matching TRBD1 (5 bases). Per the germline V gene, CDR1 is SGHVS and CDR2 is FQNEAQ. The CDR3 is 12 amino acids. Trimming shortened V by 5 bases and J by 7 bases, and 9 bases separated the two germline ends.

The V gene is TRBV28, the J gene TRBJ2-7; 14 positions agree with TRBD2. Trimming at V came to 10 bases and at J to 7 bases, leaving 6 bases not matched to a gene. This CDR3 has 13 residues. Germline-derived CDR1 and CDR2 are MDHEN and SYDVKM. CDR3 loop: CATGLAGEWEQYF. CDR3 DNA: TGTGCCACGGGACTAGCGGGAGAGTGGGAGCAGTACTTC.

Only a few counts were recorded for this clone. V is TRBV9 and J is TRBJ1-3, with D hard to call. The CDR3 runs 14 residues. CDR1 and CDR2 (germline): SGDLS, YYNGEE. The V gene lost 7 bases and the J gene lost 1 base, with 12 bases spanning the gap. CDR3 sequence: CASGSSNSGNTIYF. The CDR3 coding sequence is TGTGCCAGCGGGAGTTCGAATTCTGGAAACACCATATATTTT.

This clone appeared once. V and J are TRBV7-2 and TRBJ2-7; 8 positions agree with TRBD2. V was pared by 1 base and J by 0 bases, with 11 bases of the junction left unmatched. Per the germline V gene, CDR1 is SGHTA and CDR2 is FQGNSA. The CDR3 is 18 residues long. The CDR3 nucleotides read TGTGCCAGCAGCTTAGTTTCGTCTAGCGGGCGATTCTCCTACGAGCAGTACTTC. As protein: CASSLVSSSGRFSYEQYF.

The genes are TRBV28 and TRBJ2-4; tentatively, D is TRBD1 (5 bases). Germline CDR1 is MDHEN and CDR2 is SYDVKM. The CDR3 is 15 amino acids. V lost 3 bases to trimming and J lost 5 bases, with 14 bases between them. CDR3 amino acids: CASSFQLAGQNIQYF. CDR3 DNA sequence: TGTGCCAGCAGTTTCCAGTTGGCAGGGCAAAACATTCAGTACTTC.

This clone appeared a single time. The J gene is TRBJ2-3, the V gene TRBV9; 7 bases fit TRBD1. The CDR3 runs to 14 residues. CDR1 and CDR2 (germline): SGDLS, YYNGEE. Trimming cost V 5 bases and J 2 bases; bases outside gene matches: 5. The CDR3 DNA reads TGTGCCAGCAGTACGGACAGGACCACAGATACGCAGTATTTT. Translated, it gives CASSTDRTTDTQYF.

The V gene is TRBV3-1 (or the pseudogene TRBV3-2), the J gene TRBJ1-4; TRBD1 matches 9 bases. The trim removed 1 base at V and 8 bases at J, leaving 5 bases unmatched. CDR1 and CDR2 (germline): LGHDT, YNNKEL (reference sequence). This CDR3 spans 15 amino acids. As DNA, the CDR3 is TGTGCCAGCAGCCAAGCCGGGACAGGGTACGAAAAACTGTTTTTT. Translation gives CASSQAGTGYEKLFF.

The chain is built from TRBV30 and TRBJ2-3, with 8 positions matching TRBD1. This CDR3 contains 15 residues. The V segment lost 0 bases and the J segment 3 bases; nucleotides outside the gene matches: 5. The germline V gene has CDR1 GTSNPN and CDR2 SVGIG (reference sequence). Written as DNA, the CDR3 is TGTGCCTGGAGTGTACCAGGGGGCTTTACAGATACGCAGTATTTT. As protein: CAWSVPGGFTDTQYF.

The CDR3: CASSLGHEEETQYF. In DNA, the CDR3 is TGTGCCAGCAGTCTTGGACATGAAGAAGAGACCCAGTACTTC. The rearrangement uses TRBV6-5 and TRBJ2-5, with D perhaps TRBD1 (5 bases). Trimming pared 5 bases from V and 3 bases from J, leaving 13 bases between. Germline V gene sequence: CDR1 MNHEY, CDR2 SVGAGI. The CDR3 loop spans 14 amino acids.

This clone was recorded a few times. The chain combines TRBV5-1 with TRBJ2-3, with TRBD1 matching over 7 bases. This CDR3 contains 13 residues. Germline values: CDR1 SGHRS, CDR2 YFSETQ. J was trimmed by 6 bases and V by 4 bases; bases with no gene match: 5. In DNA, the CDR3 is TGCGCCAGCAGCACTCAGGGACAGGATACGCAGTATTTT. This sequence encodes CASSTQGQDTQYF.

The CDR3 is CASSPRGGGSQYF. The CDR3, as DNA: TGTGCCAGCAGCCCGAGGGGCGGGGGGTCCCAGTACTTC. This chain joins TRBV5-4 and TRBJ2-5; 8 bases agree with TRBD2. CDR1 and CDR2 from the germline V gene are SGHNT and YYREEE (reference sequence). The CDR3 extends over 13 amino acids. The junction had 8 bases not matched to a gene; V was cut back by 4 bases and J by 9 bases. Full variable domain (missing parts from reference TRBV5-4 and TRBJ2-5): ETGVTQSPTHLIKTRGQQVTLRCSSQSGHNTVSWYQQALGQGPQFIFQYYREEENGRGNFPPRFSGLQFPNYSSELNVNALELDDSALYLCASSPRGGGSQYFGPGTRLLVL.

The J gene is TRBJ2-5, the V gene TRBV5-4; no firm D call. This CDR3 is built from 12 residues. Germline V lookup: CDR1 SGHNT, CDR2 YYREEE (reference sequence). V gave up 0 bases and J gave up 5 bases, with 5 bases separating them. CDR3: CASSLAGETQYF. Written as DNA, the CDR3 is TGTGCCAGCAGCTTGGCGGGTGAGACCCAGTACTTC.

The V gene is TRBV9, the J gene TRBJ2-1; 11 bases map to TRBD2. CDR1 and CDR2 from the germline V gene are SGDLS and YYNGEE. The CDR3 covers 16 residues. The V and J ends lost 1 base and 9 bases, in that order; junction bases with no gene match: 9. The CDR3 sequence: CASSVSGLAGGPEQFF. The CDR3, as DNA: TGTGCCAGCAGCGTATCGGGTCTAGCGGGAGGACCTGAGCAGTTCTTC.

The chain has TRBV19 and TRBJ1-5, with TRBD1 identical over 8 bases. The germline V gene encodes CDR1 LNHDA and CDR2 SQIVND (reference sequence). This CDR3 has 14 residues. After removal of 5 bases from V and 5 bases from J, the junction contained 5 bases not matched to a gene. Written as DNA, the CDR3 is TGTGCCAGTAGTTATTCAGGGGGCCATCAGCCCCAGCATTTT. This sequence encodes CASSYSGGHQPQHF.

The chain couples TRBV14 to TRBJ1-6; perhaps TRBD1 as D (5 bases). The V gene's germline CDR1 is SGHDN and CDR2 FVKESK. V was clipped by 2 bases and J by 6 bases, with 8 bases between them. The CDR3 is 14 amino acids. CDR3 amino acids: CASSQWQGNSPLHF. CDR3 sequence (DNA): TGTGCCAGCAGCCAATGGCAGGGTAATTCACCCCTCCACTTT.

The gene calls are TRBV27 and TRBJ2-1, with D maybe TRBD2 (6 bases). With 5 bases removed from V and 3 bases from J, the gap between germline ends came to 14 bases. This CDR3 has 15 residues. Germline V lookup: CDR1 MNHEY, CDR2 SMNVEV (reference sequence). CDR3 sequence reads: CASSMRLVDYNEQFF. The CDR3 nucleotides are TGTGCCAGCAGTATGAGACTAGTAGACTACAATGAGCAGTTCTTC.

The chain links TRBV3-1 (or the pseudogene TRBV3-2) to TRBJ2-7; 10 positions match TRBD1. The CDR3 contains 14 residues. Trimming at V came to 4 bases and at J to 6 bases, leaving 6 bases not matched to a gene. CDR1 is LGHDT, CDR2 YNNKEL, per germline (reference sequence). CDR3 in amino acids: CASSPFGQGGEQYF. The DNA for the CDR3 is TGTGCCAGCAGCCCGTTCGGACAGGGGGGCGAGCAGTACTTC.

J is TRBJ1-1 and V is TRBV9; 12 nucleotides align to TRBD1. V gave up 3 bases and J gave up 5 bases; unmatched junction bases: 5. CDR3 length: 15 residues. Germline CDR1 is SGDLS and CDR2 is YYNGEE. The CDR3 DNA is TGTGCCAGCAGCGACCGGGACAGGGGGCTAACTGAAGCTTTCTTT. The encoded protein is CASSDRDRGLTEAFF. The variable domain in full, completed from reference TRBV9 and TRBJ1-1, reads DSGVTQTPKHLITATGQRVTLRCSPRSGDLSVYWYQQSLDQGLQFLIQYYNGEERAKGNILERFSAQQFPDLHSELNLSSLELGDSALYFCASSDRDRGLTEAFFGQGTRLTVV.

V and J are TRBV21-1 and TRBJ1-5; TRBD1 is taken as the D call from the table, unchecked against the DNA. TRBV21-1 is described as a pseudogene. The CDR3 sequence is 15 residues long. The CDR3 spells CASSRRGRGNQPQHF. DNA of the CDR3: TGTGCCAGCAGCCGAAGGGGTCGAGGAAATCAGCCCCAGCATTTT.